The 32 T cell receptor beta chains in this list originate from one sample, sequenced in a study of control samples from healthy donors and cancer patients. Measured with immunoSEQ multiplex PCR; TCRdb has only the in-frame clones, and not every one. Among some 220,000 clones listed, roughly 94% were seen once. Sequenced input: blood. Source of these receptors: a man aged 45-65 years in good health.

V gene TRBV2 combines with J gene TRBJ1-5; unclear D gene. This CDR3 spans 14 amino acids. Germline V gene lookup returns CDR1 SNHLY and CDR2 FYNNEI. V lost 6 bases to trimming and J lost 0 bases, with 9 bases between them. Here the CDR3 reads CASRDGYSNQPQHF. CDR3 nucleotides: TGTGCCAGCAGGGACGGCTATAGCAATCAGCCCCAGCATTTT.

This clone has a single count. This rearrangement joins TRBV12-3 or TRBV12-4 to TRBJ1-1; tentatively, D is TRBD1 (6 bases). Deletions cut 7 bases from V and 13 bases from J, with 16 bases between. This CDR3 has 11 residues. Here the CDR3 DNA reads TGTGCCAGCACAATGGAAGGGGGAGTTTTCTTT. It codes for CASTMEGGVFF.

The chain is built from TRBV21-1 and TRBJ1-3. TRBV21-1 is labeled a pseudogene. This CDR3 comprises 15 residues. Here the CDR3 DNA reads TGTGCCAGCATGCTGGGGGGGACACCTGGAAACACCATATATTTT. Its protein product is CASMLGGTPGNTIYF.

This clone has only a few counts. The V and J genes are TRBV10-1 and TRBJ2-2, with TRBD1 matching 8 bases. Unmatched junction bases numbered 3, after V lost 6 bases and J lost 3 bases. CDR1 and CDR2 from the germline V gene are WNHNN and SYGVQD (reference sequence). The CDR3 runs to 14 residues. The CDR3 loop reads CASRSGQDTGELFF. In nucleotides, the CDR3 is TGCGCCAGCAGATCGGGACAGGACACCGGGGAGCTGTTTTTT.

V usage is TRBV6-2 or TRBV6-3 and J usage is TRBJ1-2; tentatively, D is TRBD1 (6 bases). Looked up from germline, CDR1 is MNHEY and CDR2 is SVGEGT. V lost 5 bases and J lost 8, with 18 bases in between. The CDR3 contains 14 residues. The CDR3 region is CASSTALRGNGYTF. CDR3 DNA sequence: TGTGCCAGCAGTACGGCGTTAAGGGGGAACGGCTACACCTTC.

The chain links TRBV6-5 to TRBJ2-7; 8 nucleotides line up with TRBD1. Germline V CDR1 and CDR2: MNHEY, SVGAGI. Trimming took 6 bases from V and 0 from J; bases not matched to a gene: 7. The CDR3 runs to 15 residues. In DNA, the CDR3 is TGTGCCAGCAGATTGGACAGGGCCGGCTCCTACGAGCAGTACTTC. This sequence encodes CASRLDRAGSYEQYF.

The CDR3 DNA reads as TGTGCCAGCAGCTACCGGGTAGACACCTACAATGAGCAGTTCTTC. Translated, it gives CASSYRVDTYNEQFF. V is TRBV7-2 and J is TRBJ2-1; D not certain. This CDR3 comprises 15 residues. The germline CDR1 and CDR2 sequences are SGHTA and FQGNSA. Trimming left V 4 bases short and J 2 bases short, with 12 bases between.

The rearrangement joins TRBV19 to TRBJ2-5, with 8 bases lining up with TRBD1. The CDR3 length is 14 residues. Germline V gene data show CDR1 as LNHDA and CDR2 as SQIVND (reference sequence). V lost 7 bases to trimming and J lost 5 bases; unmatched junction nucleotides: 9. CDR3 sequence (DNA): TGTGCCAGTACCCCACGAGACAGGGGTGAGACCCAGTACTTC. This gives the protein CASTPRDRGETQYF.

This chain joins TRBV27 and TRBJ1-6; D remains unclear. The CDR3 runs 12 residues. CDR1 and CDR2 (germline): MNHEY, SMNVEV (reference sequence). Trimming left V 6 bases short and J 10 bases short, with 10 bases between. CDR3 sequence reads: CASSPTNSPLHF. The CDR3 coding sequence is TGTGCCAGCAGCCCCACAAACTCACCCCTCCACTTT.

The chain combines TRBV3-1 (or the pseudogene TRBV3-2) with TRBJ1-1; maybe TRBD1 (6 bases). The CDR3 spans 14 residues. CDR1 and CDR2 (germline): LGHDT, YNNKEL (reference sequence). Trimming pared 3 bases from V and 3 bases from J, leaving 11 bases between. The CDR3 region has the DNA TGTGCCAGCAGCCATGGACAGCGGGACACTGAAGCTTTCTTT. Translating gives CASSHGQRDTEAFF.

The chain joins TRBV5-1 to TRBJ2-2; 8 bases agree with TRBD2. V was clipped by 7 bases and J by 4 bases; unmatched bases: 6. CDR1 and CDR2 from the germline V gene are SGHRS and YFSETQ. The CDR3 contains 14 residues. Written as DNA, the CDR3 is TGCGCCAGCTCGCCGGGGGGGGGCACCGGGGAGCTGTTTTTT. Residues: CASSPGGGTGELFF.

J is TRBJ1-3 and V is TRBV7-9; TRBD1 matches 7 bases. The CDR3 runs to 14 residues. V gave up 5 bases and J gave up 16 bases; unmatched junction bases: 17. The germline V gene encodes CDR1 SEHNR and CDR2 FQNEAQ (reference sequence). CDR3 region: CASSTPDRDRGIYF. CDR3 bases: TGTGCCAGCAGCACACCCGACAGGGATCGTGGGATCTATTTT. Looking up the rest from reference TRBV7-9 and TRBJ1-3 gives the full variable domain: DTGVSQNPRHKITKRGQNVTFRCDPISEHNRLYWYRQTLGQGPEFLTYFQNEAQLEKSRLLSDRFSAERPKGSFSTLEIQRTEQGDSAMYLCASSTPDRDRGIYFGEGSWLTVV.

CDR3 protein: CASSFPTTSSTREQYF. Written as DNA, the CDR3 is TGTGCCAGCAGTTTCCCAACTACTAGTTCCACGCGCGAGCAGTACTTC. This rearrangement joins TRBV28 to TRBJ2-7; a weak D match, TRBD2 (5 bases). V was trimmed by 3 bases and J by 6 bases, leaving 21 bases between them. This CDR3 spans 16 amino acids. Germline CDR1 reads MDHEN; CDR2 reads SYDVKM.

The chain is built from TRBV5-1 and TRBJ2-5; 9 bases match TRBD2. Losses at the gene ends were 4 bases for V and 0 bases for J; bases not matched to a gene: 10. The V gene's germline CDR1 is SGHRS and CDR2 YFSETQ. CDR3 length: 17 residues. The CDR3 is CASSPGGSGGYQETQYF. The DNA for the CDR3 is TGCGCCAGCAGCCCTGGGGGCAGCGGGGGGTACCAAGAGACCCAGTACTTC.

This clone has a single count. The chain is built from TRBV15 and TRBJ2-5; 7 bases line up with TRBD2. V gave up 5 bases and J gave up 0 bases; unmatched junction bases: 6. Germline values: CDR1 LNHNV, CDR2 YYDKDF (reference sequence). There are 15 residues in the CDR3. CDR3 loop: CATSLGRGYQETQYF. The CDR3 nucleotides read TGTGCCACCAGCCTTGGGCGGGGGTACCAAGAGACCCAGTACTTC. The variable domain in full, with the rest retrieved from reference TRBV15 and TRBJ2-5, is DAMVIQNPRYQVTQFGKPVTLSCSQTLNHNVMYWYQQKSSQAPKLLFHYYDKDFNNEADTPDNFQSRRPNTSFCFLDIRSPGLGDTAMYLCATSLGRGYQETQYFGPGTRLLVL.

This clone was seen only a few times. The chain carries TRBV3-1 (or the pseudogene TRBV3-2) and TRBJ1-5; D is uncertain. There are 15 residues in the CDR3. From germline, CDR1 is LGHDT and CDR2 YNNKEL (reference sequence). Trimming pared 0 bases from V and 5 bases from J, leaving 11 bases between. In DNA form, the CDR3 reads TGTGCCAGCAGCCAAGATGCGGGGTCCGATCAGCCCCAGCATTTT. Its protein is CASSQDAGSDQPQHF.

This chain links TRBV6-1 with TRBJ1-5; D may be TRBD1 (6 bases). CDR3 size: 15 residues. Looked up from germline, CDR1 is MNHNS and CDR2 is SASEGT. With 3 bases removed from V and 2 bases from J, the gap between germline ends came to 11 bases. CDR3 loop: CASSEGGPRNQPQHF. CDR3 sequence (DNA): TGTGCCAGCAGTGAGGGGGGGCCCCGCAATCAGCCCCAGCATTTT.

This clone was counted between two and nine times. This sequence joins TRBV2 and TRBJ1-2; unclear D gene. Looked up from germline, CDR1 is SNHLY and CDR2 is FYNNEI. The V end was cut by 3 bases, the J end by 4 bases, with 12 bases between. The CDR3 length is 14 residues. Written as DNA, the CDR3 is TGTGCCAGCAGTGATGGGCAGAGAGCCTATGGCTACACCTTC. Its translation: CASSDGQRAYGYTF.

This clone has only a few counts. The gene calls are TRBV11-2 and TRBJ1-1; a weak D match, TRBD1 (6 bases). The CDR3 covers 12 residues. V lost 5 bases and J lost 8, with 12 bases in between. Germline-derived CDR1 and CDR2 are SGHAT and FQNNGV. The CDR3: CASSQEGGEAFF. In DNA, the CDR3 is TGTGCCAGCAGCCAGGAGGGGGGGGAAGCTTTCTTT.

V is TRBV2 and J is TRBJ1-2, with TRBD1 as a possible D gene (6 bases). Germline V gives CDR1 SNHLY, CDR2 FYNNEI. Trimming shortened V by 4 bases and J by 2 bases, and 11 bases separated the two germline ends. The CDR3 has 14 amino acids. As DNA, the CDR3 is TGTGCCAGCAGTGGCCAGGGGATCAACTATGGCTACACCTTC. Translation gives CASSGQGINYGYTF.

This chain uses TRBV2 with TRBJ2-5, with a weak D call TRBD1 (6 bases). Germline lookup yields CDR1 SNHLY and CDR2 FYNNEI. Trimming shortened V by 7 bases and J by 3 bases, and 12 bases separated the two germline ends. The CDR3 has 13 amino acids. In DNA, the CDR3 is TGTGCCAGCAACAGGGCTATGGAAGAGACCCAGTACTTC. Encoded protein: CASNRAMEETQYF.

The sample holds one count of this clone. The gene calls are TRBV5-1 and TRBJ1-1; D uncertain. Germline V gene data show CDR1 as SGHRS and CDR2 as YFSETQ. CDR3 length: 15 amino acids. Between the trimmed V and J ends, which lost 0 bases and 5 bases, there was a span of 14 bases. The CDR3 loop is CASSLESQVRTEAFF. CDR3 bases: TGCGCCAGCAGCTTGGAGAGTCAGGTACGAACTGAAGCTTTCTTT.

This clone has a single count. The rearrangement joins TRBV5-1 to TRBJ2-2, with D possibly TRBD2 on 5 matching bases. Between the trimmed V and J ends, which lost 4 bases and 6 bases, there was a span of 10 bases. Germline V CDR1 and CDR2: SGHRS, YFSETQ. The CDR3 spans 13 residues. The CDR3 nucleotides read TGCGCCAGCAGCCAAGGACTCGCCGGGGAGCTGTTTTTT. Its translation is CASSQGLAGELFF.

This chain uses TRBV6-6 with TRBJ1-1; D uncertain. The V gene's germline CDR1 is MNHNY and CDR2 SVGAGI (reference sequence). V dropped 10 bases and J dropped 1 base, with 13 bases sitting between them. The length of the CDR3 is 13 residues. The CDR3 DNA reads TGTGCCACTTATGGAATTGCGAACACTGAAGCTTTCTTT. Translation gives CATYGIANTEAFF.

J is TRBJ2-1 and V is TRBV5-4, with D tentatively TRBD2 (5 bases). CDR1 and CDR2 from the germline V gene are SGHNT and YYREEE (reference sequence). The CDR3 runs to 13 residues. Trimming removed 0 bases from V and 10 bases from J, with 11 bases in between. As DNA, the CDR3 is TGTGCCAGCAGCTTGGACGGGGAACGCGAGCAGTTCTTC. Its protein is CASSLDGEREQFF.

The chain has TRBV4-3 and TRBJ2-1; 9 nucleotides agree with TRBD2. CDR1 and CDR2 (germline): LGHNA, YSLEER. Germline trimming cut 3 bases from V and 0 bases from J; bases unmatched to any gene: 12. The CDR3 loop spans 19 amino acids. The CDR3 reads CASSQQPKSAGGSYNEQFF. The CDR3 nucleotides are TGCGCCAGCAGCCAGCAGCCAAAATCAGCGGGGGGCTCCTACAATGAGCAGTTCTTC.

The V and J genes are TRBV28 and TRBJ2-5; D remains unclear. Trimming stripped 2 bases from V and 0 bases from J, with 10 bases between. Germline lookup yields CDR1 MDHEN and CDR2 SYDVKM. This CDR3 contains 15 residues. The CDR3 protein is CASSLIPMYQETQYF. In DNA, the CDR3 is TGTGCCAGCAGTTTAATCCCGATGTACCAAGAGACCCAGTACTTC.

The chain is built from TRBV5-1 and TRBJ2-1; the D gene is possibly TRBD2 (6 bases). The CDR3 runs 14 residues. V shed 4 bases and J shed 10 bases, with 18 bases lying between them. Per the germline V gene, CDR1 is SGHRS and CDR2 is YFSETQ. CDR3 region: CASSPGTPKGEQFF. CDR3 in DNA: TGCGCCAGCAGCCCCGGGACTCCCAAGGGGGAGCAGTTCTTC.

The chain uses TRBV28 and TRBJ1-5, with a weak D call TRBD1 (5 bases). CDR3 size: 12 residues. V dropped 8 bases and J dropped 4 bases, with 9 bases sitting between them. Germline CDR1 reads MDHEN; CDR2 reads SYDVKM. The CDR3 nucleotides read TGTGCCAGCGCACAGGTTAATCAGCCCCAGCATTTT. It specifies CASAQVNQPQHF.

The chain joins TRBV11-2 to TRBJ1-5; D remains unclear. CDR1 SGHAT and CDR2 FQNNGV come from the germline V gene. Trimming stripped 0 bases from V and 0 bases from J, with 9 bases between. This CDR3 spans 16 amino acids. Here the CDR3 DNA reads TGTGCCAGCAGCTTAGAAGGGTACGGTAGCAATCAGCCCCAGCATTTT. Translated, it gives CASSLEGYGSNQPQHF.

The chain carries TRBV5-1 and TRBJ2-7, with D perhaps TRBD2 (7 bases). Germline lookup yields CDR1 SGHRS and CDR2 YFSETQ. The CDR3 is 16 residues long. The V end lost 2 bases, the J end lost 0 bases, and 15 bases lay between the germline ends. The chain's CDR3 is CASSLGGAVSSYEQYF. CDR3 DNA sequence: TGCGCCAGCAGCTTAGGGGGGGCCGTTAGCTCCTACGAGCAGTACTTC.

This chain connects TRBV18 to TRBJ2-1; 9 nucleotides line up with TRBD2. The CDR3 is 16 amino acids. V lost 6 bases, J lost 0 bases, and 6 bases stayed unmatched. From germline, CDR1 is KGHSH and CDR2 LQKENI. CDR3 nucleotides: TGTGCCAGCTCCGCTCTAGCGGGGAGCTCCTACAATGAGCAGTTCTTC. Amino acid sequence: CASSALAGSSYNEQFF.